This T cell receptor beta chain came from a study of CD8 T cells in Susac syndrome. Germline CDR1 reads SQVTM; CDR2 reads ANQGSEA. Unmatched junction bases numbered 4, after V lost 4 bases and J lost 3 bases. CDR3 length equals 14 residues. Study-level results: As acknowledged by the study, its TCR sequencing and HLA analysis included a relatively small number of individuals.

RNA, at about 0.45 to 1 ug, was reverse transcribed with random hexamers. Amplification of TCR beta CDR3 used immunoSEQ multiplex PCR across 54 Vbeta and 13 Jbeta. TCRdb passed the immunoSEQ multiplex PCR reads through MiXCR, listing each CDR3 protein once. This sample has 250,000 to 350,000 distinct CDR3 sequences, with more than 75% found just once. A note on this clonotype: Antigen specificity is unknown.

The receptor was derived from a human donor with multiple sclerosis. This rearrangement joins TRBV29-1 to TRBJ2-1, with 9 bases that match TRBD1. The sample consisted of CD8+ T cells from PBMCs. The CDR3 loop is CSVAWDRVYNEQFF. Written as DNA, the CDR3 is TGCAGCGTTGCTTGGGACAGGGTCTACAATGAGCAGTTCTTC.